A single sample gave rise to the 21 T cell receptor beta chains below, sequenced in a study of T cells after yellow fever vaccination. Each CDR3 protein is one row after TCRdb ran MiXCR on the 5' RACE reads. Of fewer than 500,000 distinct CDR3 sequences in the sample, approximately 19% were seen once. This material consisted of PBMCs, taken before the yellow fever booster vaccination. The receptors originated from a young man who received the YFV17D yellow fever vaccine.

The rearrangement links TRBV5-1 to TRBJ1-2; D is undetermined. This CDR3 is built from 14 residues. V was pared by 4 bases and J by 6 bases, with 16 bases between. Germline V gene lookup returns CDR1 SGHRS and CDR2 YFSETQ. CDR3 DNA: TGCGCCAGCAGCCGGATCGGAGGGTACCATGGCTACACCTTC. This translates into CASSRIGGYHGYTF.

CDR3 nucleotide sequence: TGCAGTGCCCGACTCCTGGGCCTCGCGAACACCGGGGAGCTGTTTTTT. Translating it yields CSARLLGLANTGELFF. This rearrangement joins TRBV20-1 to TRBJ2-2; the D is unclear. The length of the CDR3 is 16 residues. The V gene's germline CDR1 is DFQATT and CDR2 SNEGSKA (reference sequence). V lost 6 bases to trimming and J lost 0 bases, with 17 bases between them.

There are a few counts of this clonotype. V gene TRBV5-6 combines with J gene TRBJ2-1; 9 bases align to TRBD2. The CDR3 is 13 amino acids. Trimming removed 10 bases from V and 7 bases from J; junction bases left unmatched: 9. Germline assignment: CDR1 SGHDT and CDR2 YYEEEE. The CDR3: CAPSRGGANEQFF. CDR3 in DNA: TGTGCCCCGAGCCGCGGGGGGGCAAATGAGCAGTTCTTC.

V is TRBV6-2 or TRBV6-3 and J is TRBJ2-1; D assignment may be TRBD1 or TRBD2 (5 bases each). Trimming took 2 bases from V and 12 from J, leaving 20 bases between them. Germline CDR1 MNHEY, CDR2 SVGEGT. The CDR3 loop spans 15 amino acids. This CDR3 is CASSYVGGDLLGQFF. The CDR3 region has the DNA TGTGCCAGCAGTTACGTCGGTGGGGACCTTCTAGGGCAGTTCTTC.

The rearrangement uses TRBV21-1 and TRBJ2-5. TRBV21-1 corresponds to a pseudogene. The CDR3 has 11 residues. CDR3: CASSKPETQYF. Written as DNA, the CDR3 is TGTGCCAGCAGCAAGCCGGAGACCCAGTACTTC.

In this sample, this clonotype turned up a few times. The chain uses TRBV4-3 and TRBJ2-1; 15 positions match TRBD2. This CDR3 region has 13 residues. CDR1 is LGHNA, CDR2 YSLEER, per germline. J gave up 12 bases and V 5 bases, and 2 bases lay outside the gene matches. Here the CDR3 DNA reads TGCGCCAGCAGCTGGGGACTAGCGGGGGGGCAGTTCTTC. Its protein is CASSWGLAGGQFF.

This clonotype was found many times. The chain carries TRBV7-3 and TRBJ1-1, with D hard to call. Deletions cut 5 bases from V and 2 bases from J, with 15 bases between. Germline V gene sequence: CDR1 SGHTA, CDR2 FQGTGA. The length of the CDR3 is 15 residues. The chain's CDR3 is CASSHSGGLNTEAFF. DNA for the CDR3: TGTGCCAGCAGCCACAGTGGCGGCCTTAACACTGAAGCTTTCTTT.

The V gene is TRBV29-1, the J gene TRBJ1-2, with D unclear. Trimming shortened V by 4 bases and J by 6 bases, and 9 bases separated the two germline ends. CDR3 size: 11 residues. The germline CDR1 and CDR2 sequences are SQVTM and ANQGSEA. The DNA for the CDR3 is TGCAGCGTTGGACGGCAGGATGGCTACACCTTC. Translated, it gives CSVGRQDGYTF.

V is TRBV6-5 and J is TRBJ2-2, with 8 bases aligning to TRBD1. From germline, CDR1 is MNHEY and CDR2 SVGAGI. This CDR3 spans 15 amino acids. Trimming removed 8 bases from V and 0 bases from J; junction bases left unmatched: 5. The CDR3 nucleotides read TGTGCCAGCGGGGGACAGGCCGCGAACACCGGGGAGCTGTTTTTT. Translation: CASGGQAANTGELFF.

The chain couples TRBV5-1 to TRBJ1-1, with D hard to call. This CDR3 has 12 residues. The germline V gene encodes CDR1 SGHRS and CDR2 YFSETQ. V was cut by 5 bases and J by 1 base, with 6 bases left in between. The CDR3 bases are TGCGCCAGCAGGGAGGGGAACACTGAAGCTTTCTTT. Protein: CASREGNTEAFF.

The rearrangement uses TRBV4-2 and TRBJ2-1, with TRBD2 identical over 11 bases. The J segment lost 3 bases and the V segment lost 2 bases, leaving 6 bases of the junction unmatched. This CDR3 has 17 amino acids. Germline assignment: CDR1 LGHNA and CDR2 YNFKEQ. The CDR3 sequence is CASSQTPSGGLYNEQFF. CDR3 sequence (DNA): TGTGCCAGCAGCCAAACCCCTAGCGGGGGGCTCTACAATGAGCAGTTCTTC.

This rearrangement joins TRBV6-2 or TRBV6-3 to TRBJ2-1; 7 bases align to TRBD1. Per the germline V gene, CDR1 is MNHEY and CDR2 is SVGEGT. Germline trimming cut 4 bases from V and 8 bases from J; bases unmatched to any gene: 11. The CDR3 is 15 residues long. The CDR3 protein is CASSSLTGLNHEQFF. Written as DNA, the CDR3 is TGTGCCAGCAGTTCCTTGACAGGGTTGAATCATGAGCAGTTCTTC.

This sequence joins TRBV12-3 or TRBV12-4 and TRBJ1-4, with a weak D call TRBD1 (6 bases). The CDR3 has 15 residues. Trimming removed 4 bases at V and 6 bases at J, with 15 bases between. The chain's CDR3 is CASSYNRDTYEKLFF. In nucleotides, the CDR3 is TGTGCCAGCAGTTACAACCGGGACACATATGAAAAACTGTTTTTT.

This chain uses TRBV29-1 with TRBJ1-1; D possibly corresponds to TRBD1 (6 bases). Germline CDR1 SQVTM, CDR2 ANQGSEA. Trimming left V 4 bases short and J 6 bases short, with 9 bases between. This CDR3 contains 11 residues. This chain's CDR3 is CSVVRGAEAFF. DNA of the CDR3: TGCAGCGTTGTCAGGGGCGCTGAAGCTTTCTTT.

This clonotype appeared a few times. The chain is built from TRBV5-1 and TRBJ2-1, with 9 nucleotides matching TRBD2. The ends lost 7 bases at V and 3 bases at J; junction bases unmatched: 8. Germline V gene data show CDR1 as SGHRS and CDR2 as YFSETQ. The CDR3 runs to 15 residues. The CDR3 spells CASFRAGGLYNEQFF. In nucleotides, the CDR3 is TGCGCCAGCTTTAGAGCGGGGGGACTCTACAATGAGCAGTTCTTC.

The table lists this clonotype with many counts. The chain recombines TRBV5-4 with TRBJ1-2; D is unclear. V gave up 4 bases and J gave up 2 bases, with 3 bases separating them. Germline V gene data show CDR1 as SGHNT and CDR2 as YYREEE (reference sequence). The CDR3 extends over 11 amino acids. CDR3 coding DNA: TGTGCCAGCAGCGCGAACTATGGCTACACCTTC. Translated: CASSANYGYTF.

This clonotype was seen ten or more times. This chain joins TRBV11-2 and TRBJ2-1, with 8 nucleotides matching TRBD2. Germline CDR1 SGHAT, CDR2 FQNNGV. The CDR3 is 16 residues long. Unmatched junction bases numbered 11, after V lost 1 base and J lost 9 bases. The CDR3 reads CASSLAVASGWGEQFF. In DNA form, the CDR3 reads TGTGCCAGCAGCTTAGCAGTGGCTAGCGGGTGGGGTGAGCAGTTCTTC.

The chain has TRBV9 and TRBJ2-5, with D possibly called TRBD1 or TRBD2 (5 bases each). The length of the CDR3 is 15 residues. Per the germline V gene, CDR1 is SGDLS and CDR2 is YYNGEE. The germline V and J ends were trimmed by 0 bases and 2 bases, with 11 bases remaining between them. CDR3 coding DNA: TGTGCCAGCAGCGTAGGAGGGGTAGGGCAAGAGACCCAGTACTTC. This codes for CASSVGGVGQETQYF.

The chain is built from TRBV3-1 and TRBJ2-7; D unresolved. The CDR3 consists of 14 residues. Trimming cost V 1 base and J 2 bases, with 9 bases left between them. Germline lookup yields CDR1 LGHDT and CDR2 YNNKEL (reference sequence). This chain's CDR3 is CASSQGVPAYEQYF. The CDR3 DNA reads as TGTGCCAGCAGCCAAGGAGTCCCAGCCTACGAGCAGTACTTC.

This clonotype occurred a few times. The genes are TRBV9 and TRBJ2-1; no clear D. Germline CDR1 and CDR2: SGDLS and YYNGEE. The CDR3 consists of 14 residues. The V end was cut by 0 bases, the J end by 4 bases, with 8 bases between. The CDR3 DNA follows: TGTGCCAGCAGCGTAGTAACACAATACAATGAGCAGTTCTTC. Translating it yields CASSVVTQYNEQFF.

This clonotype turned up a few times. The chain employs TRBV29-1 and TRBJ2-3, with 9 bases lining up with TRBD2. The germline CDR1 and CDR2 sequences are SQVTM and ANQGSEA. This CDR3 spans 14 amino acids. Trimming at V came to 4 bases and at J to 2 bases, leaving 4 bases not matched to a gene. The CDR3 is CSVGASGVTDTQYF. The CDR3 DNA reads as TGCAGCGTTGGCGCTAGCGGGGTCACAGATACGCAGTATTTT.